This T cell receptor (beta chain) emerged from a study of read filtering for tumor transcriptome and immune sequencing. Overall study: RNA-seq yielded only roughly 75 to 1273 TCR reads, IR-seq about 4.05 to 11 million.

The CDR3 is 14 residues long. Between the trimmed V and J ends, which lost 5 bases and 0 bases, there was a span of 11 bases. Per germline, CDR1 SGHRS and CDR2 YFSETQ. The library was built from roughly 400 ng RNA with molecular barcoded adaptors for alpha/delta and beta/gamma chains. TCRdb re-derived calls from the reads in MiXCR, one entry per CDR3 protein. The table lists about 60,000 distinct CDR3 sequences, approximately 13% of them singletons. The J gene is TRBJ1-1, the V gene TRBV5-1; D call uncertain. Input material: a population of CD138-negative cells sorted from bone marrow. The clonotype comes from a donor at least 40 years old with multiple myeloma. CDR3 protein: CASRQDLVNTEAFF. CDR3 sequence (DNA): TGCGCCAGCAGGCAGGACTTGGTGAACACTGAAGCTTTCTTT.